This T cell receptor (beta chain) was obtained from a study of CXCR3-negative and CXCR3-positive naive CD8 T cells. As to this clonotype: Its antigen is still unknown.

UMI-labeled 5' RACE yielded the TRB cDNA libraries. TCRdb reworked the 5' RACE reads into one entry per CDR3 protein, no DNA. The sample holds 20,000 to 25,000 distinct CDR3 sequences. Findings of the study overall: Naive cells, whether CXCR3-negative or CXCR3-positive, had similar TRBV-TRBJ usage, while memory cells differed.

CDR1 and CDR2 from the germline V gene are KGHSH and LQKENI. This CDR3 is 14 amino acids long. Sorting was done in triplicate for each CD8+ T cell subset (about 300,000 cells each). This sequence joins TRBV18 and TRBJ2-7; without DNA, the TCRdb call of TRBD1 cannot be checked. This receptor was identified in a human donor in good health. Some clones in this sample may be carry-over from other donors' samples. The sequencing input was memory CD8+ T cells from blood. CDR3 loop: CASSPGTASYEQYF. The full variable domain, its missing parts supplied by reference TRBV18 and TRBJ2-7, is NAGVMQNPRHLVRRRGQEARLRCSPMKGHSHVYWYRQLPEEGLKFMVYLQKENIIDESGMPKERFSAEFPKEGPSILRIQQVVRGDSAAYFCASSPGTASYEQYFGPGTRLTVT.